This T cell receptor (beta chain) was found in a study of cytotoxic CD8 clonotypes in ibrutinib-treated CLL. Study-level information: Samples yielded averages of 255,043 productive templates and 94,082 productive rearrangements. Study results and limitations: Clonality went higher at ibrutinib response and then dropped back toward baseline at progression.

Deep sequencing aimed at 1 in 200,000 to 1 in 1 million T cells' resolution. Some clones are missing from TCRdb's copy, which holds only in-frame ones; the method was immunoSEQ multiplex PCR. The table shows around 97,000 clones, with about 78% occurring only once. This clone was observed a handful of times. Its target is unknown. The CDR3 length is 19 residues. Germline CDR1 and CDR2: MNHEY and SMNVEV (reference sequence). Germline trimming cut 0 bases from V and 0 bases from J; bases unmatched to any gene: 6. This sequence joins TRBV27 and TRBJ2-2, with TRBD2 matching 11 bases. The receptor was isolated from a human donor with chronic lymphocytic leukemia. Sequences were derived from PBMCs, sampled after 12 months of ibrutinib treatment. This CDR3 is CASSLSPSGGNTNTGELFF. The CDR3 nucleotides read TGTGCCAGCAGTTTATCACCTAGCGGGGGGAATACGAACACCGGGGAGCTGTTTTTT.